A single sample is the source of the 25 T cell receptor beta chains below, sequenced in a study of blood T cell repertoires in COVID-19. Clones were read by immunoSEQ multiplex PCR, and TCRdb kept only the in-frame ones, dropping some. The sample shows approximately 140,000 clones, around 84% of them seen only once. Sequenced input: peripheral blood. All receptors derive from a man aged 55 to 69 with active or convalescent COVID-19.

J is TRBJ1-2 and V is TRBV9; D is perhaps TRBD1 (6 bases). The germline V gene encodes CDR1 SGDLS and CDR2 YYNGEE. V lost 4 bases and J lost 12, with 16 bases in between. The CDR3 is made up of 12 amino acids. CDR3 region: CASSREGGADTF. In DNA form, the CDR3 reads TGTGCCAGCAGCCGGGAGGGGGGCGCCGACACCTTC.

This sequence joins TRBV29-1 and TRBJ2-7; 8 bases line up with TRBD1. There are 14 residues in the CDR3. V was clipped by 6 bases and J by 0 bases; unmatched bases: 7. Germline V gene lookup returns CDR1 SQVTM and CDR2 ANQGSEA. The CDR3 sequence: CSVGDRLYSYEQYF. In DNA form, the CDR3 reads TGCAGCGTAGGGGACAGGTTATACTCCTACGAGCAGTACTTC.

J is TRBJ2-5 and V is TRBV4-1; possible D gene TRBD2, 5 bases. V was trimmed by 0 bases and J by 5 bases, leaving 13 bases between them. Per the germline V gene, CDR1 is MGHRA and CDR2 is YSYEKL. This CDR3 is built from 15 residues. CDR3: CASSQEGSLRETQYF. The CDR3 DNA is TGCGCCAGCAGCCAAGAGGGGAGCCTTAGGGAGACCCAGTACTTC.

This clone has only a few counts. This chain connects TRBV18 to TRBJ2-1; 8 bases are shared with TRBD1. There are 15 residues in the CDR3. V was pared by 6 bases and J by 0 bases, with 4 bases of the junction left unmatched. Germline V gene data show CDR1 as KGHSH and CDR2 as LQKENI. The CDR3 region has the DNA TGTGCCAGCTCTTGGACAGGGAACTCCTACAATGAGCAGTTCTTC. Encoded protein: CASSWTGNSYNEQFF.

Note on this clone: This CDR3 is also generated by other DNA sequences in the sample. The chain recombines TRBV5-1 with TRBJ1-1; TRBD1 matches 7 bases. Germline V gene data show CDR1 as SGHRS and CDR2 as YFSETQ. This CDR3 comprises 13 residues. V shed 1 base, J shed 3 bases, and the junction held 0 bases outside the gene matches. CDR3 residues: CASSLQGDTEAFF. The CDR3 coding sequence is TGCGCCAGCAGCTTGCAGGGGGACACTGAAGCTTTCTTT. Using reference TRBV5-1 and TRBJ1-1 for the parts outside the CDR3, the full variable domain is KAGVTQTPRYLIKTRGQQVTLSCSPISGHRSVSWYQQTPGQGLQFLFEYFSETQRNKGNFPGRFSGRQFSNSRSEMNVSTLELGDSALYLCASSLQGDTEAFFGQGTRLTVV.

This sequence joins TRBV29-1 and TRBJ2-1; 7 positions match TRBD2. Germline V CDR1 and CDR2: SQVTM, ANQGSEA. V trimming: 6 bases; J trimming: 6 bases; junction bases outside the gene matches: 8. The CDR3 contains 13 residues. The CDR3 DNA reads TGCAGCGTCGGACTAGGGGTAACCAATGAGCAGTTCTTC. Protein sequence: CSVGLGVTNEQFF.

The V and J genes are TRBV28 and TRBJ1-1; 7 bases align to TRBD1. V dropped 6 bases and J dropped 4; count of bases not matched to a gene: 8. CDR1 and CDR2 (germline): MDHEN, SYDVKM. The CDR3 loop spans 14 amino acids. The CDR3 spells CASSLQGRGTEAFF. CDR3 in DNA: TGTGCCAGCAGCCTACAGGGGCGAGGCACTGAAGCTTTCTTT. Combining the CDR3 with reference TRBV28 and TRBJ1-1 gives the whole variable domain DVKVTQSSRYLVKRTGEKVFLECVQDMDHENMFWYRQDPGLGLRLIYFSYDVKMKEKGDIPEGYSVSREKKERFSLILESASTNQTSMYLCASSLQGRGTEAFFGQGTRLTVV.

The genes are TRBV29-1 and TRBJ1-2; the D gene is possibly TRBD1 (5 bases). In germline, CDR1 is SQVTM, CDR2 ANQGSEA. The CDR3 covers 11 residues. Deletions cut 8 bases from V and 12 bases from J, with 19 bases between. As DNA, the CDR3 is TGCAGCCTTCCCCCAGGGAGGTGGAACACCTTC. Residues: CSLPPGRWNTF.

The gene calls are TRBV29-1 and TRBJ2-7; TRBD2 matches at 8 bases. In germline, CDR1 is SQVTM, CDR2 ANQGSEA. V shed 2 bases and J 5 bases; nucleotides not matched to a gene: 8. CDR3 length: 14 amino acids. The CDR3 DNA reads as TGCAGCGTTGAAAATAGCGGGATTCGGAACGAGCAGTACTTC. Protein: CSVENSGIRNEQYF.

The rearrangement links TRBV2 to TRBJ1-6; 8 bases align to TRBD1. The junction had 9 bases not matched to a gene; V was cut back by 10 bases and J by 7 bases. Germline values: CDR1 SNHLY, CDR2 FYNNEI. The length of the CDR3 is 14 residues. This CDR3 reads CAIHRQGMNSPLHF. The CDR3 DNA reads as TGTGCCATTCACAGACAGGGGATGAATTCACCCCTCCACTTT.

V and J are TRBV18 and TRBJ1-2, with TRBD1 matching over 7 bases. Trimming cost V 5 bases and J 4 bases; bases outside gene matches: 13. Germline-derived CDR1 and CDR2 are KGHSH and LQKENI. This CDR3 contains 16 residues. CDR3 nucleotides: TGTGCCAGCTCATCAAATTACAGGGGTGAACTCTATGGCTACACCTTC. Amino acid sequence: CASSSNYRGELYGYTF.

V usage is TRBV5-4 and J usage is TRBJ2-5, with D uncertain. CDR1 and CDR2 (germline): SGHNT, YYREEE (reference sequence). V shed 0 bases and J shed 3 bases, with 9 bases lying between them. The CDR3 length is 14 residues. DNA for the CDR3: TGTGCCAGCAGCTTGGCCCTGCAGGAAGAGACCCAGTACTTC. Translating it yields CASSLALQEETQYF.

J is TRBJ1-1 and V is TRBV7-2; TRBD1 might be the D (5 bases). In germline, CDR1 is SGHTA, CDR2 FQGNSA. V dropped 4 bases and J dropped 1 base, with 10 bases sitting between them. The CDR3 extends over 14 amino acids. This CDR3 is CASSSTGWNTEAFF. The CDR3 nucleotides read TGTGCCAGCAGCTCTACAGGCTGGAACACTGAAGCTTTCTTT.

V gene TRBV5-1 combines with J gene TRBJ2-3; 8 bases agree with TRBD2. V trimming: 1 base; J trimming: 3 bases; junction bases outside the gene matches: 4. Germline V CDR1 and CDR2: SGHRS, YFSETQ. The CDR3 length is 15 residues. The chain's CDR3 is CASSLSAGGTDTQYF. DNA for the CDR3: TGCGCCAGCAGCTTGAGTGCGGGAGGTACAGATACGCAGTATTTT.

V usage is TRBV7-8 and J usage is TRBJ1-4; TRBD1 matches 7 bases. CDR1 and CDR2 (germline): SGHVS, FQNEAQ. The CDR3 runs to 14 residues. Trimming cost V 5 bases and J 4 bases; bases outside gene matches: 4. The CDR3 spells CASSRTGVNEKLFF. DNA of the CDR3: TGTGCCAGCAGCAGGACAGGAGTTAATGAAAAACTGTTTTTT.

The CDR3 reads CASSSTGTSGLVGTDTQYF. The CDR3 bases are TGCGCCAGCTCATCTACCGGGACTAGCGGCCTGGTGGGTACAGATACGCAGTATTTT. The chain links TRBV5-1 to TRBJ2-3, with TRBD2 matching 11 bases. This CDR3 has 19 residues. From germline, CDR1 is SGHRS and CDR2 YFSETQ. J lost 3 bases, V lost 7 bases, and 19 bases had no gene match.

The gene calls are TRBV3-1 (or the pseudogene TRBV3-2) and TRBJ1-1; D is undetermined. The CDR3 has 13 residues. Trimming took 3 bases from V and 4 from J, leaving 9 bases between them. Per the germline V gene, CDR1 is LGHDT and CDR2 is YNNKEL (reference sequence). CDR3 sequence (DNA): TGTGCCAGCAGCCACAGAGAGGGCACTGAAGCTTTCTTT. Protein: CASSHREGTEAFF.

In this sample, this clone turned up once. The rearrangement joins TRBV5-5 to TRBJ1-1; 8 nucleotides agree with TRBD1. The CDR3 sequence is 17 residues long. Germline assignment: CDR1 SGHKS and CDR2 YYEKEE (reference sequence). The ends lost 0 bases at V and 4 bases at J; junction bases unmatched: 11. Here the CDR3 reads CASSLAVRTGIGTEAFF. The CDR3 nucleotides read TGTGCCAGCAGCTTGGCCGTCCGGACAGGGATCGGCACTGAAGCTTTCTTT. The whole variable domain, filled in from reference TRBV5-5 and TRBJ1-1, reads DAGVTQSPTHLIKTRGQQVTLRCSPISGHKSVSWYQQVLGQGPQFIFQYYEKEERGRGNFPDRFSARQFPNYSSELNVNALLLGDSALYLCASSLAVRTGIGTEAFFGQGTRLTVV.

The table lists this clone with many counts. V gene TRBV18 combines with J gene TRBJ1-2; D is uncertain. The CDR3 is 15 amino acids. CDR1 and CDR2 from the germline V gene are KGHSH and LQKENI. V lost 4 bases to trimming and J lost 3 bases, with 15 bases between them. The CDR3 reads CASSQSGTEDYGYTF. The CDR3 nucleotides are TGTGCCAGCTCACAGTCCGGTACCGAGGACTATGGCTACACCTTC.

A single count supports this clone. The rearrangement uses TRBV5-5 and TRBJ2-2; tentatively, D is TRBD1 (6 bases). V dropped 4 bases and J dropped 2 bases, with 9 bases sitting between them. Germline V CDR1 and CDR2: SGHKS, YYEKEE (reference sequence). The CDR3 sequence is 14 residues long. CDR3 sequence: CASSRTVNTGELFF. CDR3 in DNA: TGTGCCAGCAGCAGGACAGTAAACACCGGGGAGCTGTTTTTT.

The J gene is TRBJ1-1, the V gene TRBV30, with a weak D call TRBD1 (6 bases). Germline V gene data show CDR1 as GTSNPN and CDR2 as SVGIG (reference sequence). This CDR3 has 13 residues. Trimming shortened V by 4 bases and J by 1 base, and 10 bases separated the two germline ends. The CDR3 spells CAWIGGRNTEAFF. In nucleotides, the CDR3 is TGTGCCTGGATTGGGGGCCGGAACACTGAAGCTTTCTTT.

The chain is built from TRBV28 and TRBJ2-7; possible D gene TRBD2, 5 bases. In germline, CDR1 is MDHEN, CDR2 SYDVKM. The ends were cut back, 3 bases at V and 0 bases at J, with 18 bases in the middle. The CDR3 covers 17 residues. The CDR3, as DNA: TGTGCCAGCAGTTTCCCCTCCGCGGGTGATAGCTCCTACGAGCAGTACTTC. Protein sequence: CASSFPSAGDSSYEQYF.

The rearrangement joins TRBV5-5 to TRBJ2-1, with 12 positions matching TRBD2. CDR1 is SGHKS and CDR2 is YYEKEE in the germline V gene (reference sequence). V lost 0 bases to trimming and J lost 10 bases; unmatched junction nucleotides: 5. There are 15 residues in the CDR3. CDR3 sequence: CASSLEGLAGLEQFF. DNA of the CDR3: TGTGCCAGCAGCTTGGAGGGACTAGCGGGCCTAGAGCAGTTCTTC.

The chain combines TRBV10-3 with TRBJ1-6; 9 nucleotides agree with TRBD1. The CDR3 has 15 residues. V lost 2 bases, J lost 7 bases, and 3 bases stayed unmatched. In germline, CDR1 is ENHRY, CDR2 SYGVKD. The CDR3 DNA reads TGTGCCATCAGTGAGGGGACAGGGAGGAATTCACCCCTCCACTTT. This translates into CAISEGTGRNSPLHF.

CDR3 loop: CASSHIQSSEANEKLFF. As DNA, the CDR3 is TGTGCCAGCAGCCATATCCAGAGCAGCGAAGCCAATGAAAAACTGTTTTTT. This chain uses TRBV4-2 with TRBJ1-4, with no clear D. With 3 bases removed from V and 5 bases from J, the gap between germline ends came to 19 bases. From germline, CDR1 is LGHNA and CDR2 YNFKEQ. The CDR3 is made up of 17 amino acids.